The table lists the clone carrying this T cell receptor beta chain with many counts. The antigen is undetermined. The PCR employed 60 Vbeta primers together with 13 Jbeta primers. The data were produced by immunoSEQ multiplex PCR, yet TCRdb's version contains in-frame clones alone and is incomplete. The table records some 200,000 clones, approximately 65% of them present only once. This entry belongs to a study of cytomegalovirus exposure and HLA in healthy donors. Notes on the study in general: Cytomegalovirus status, reportedly, was diagnosed with high specificity and sensitivity by the classifier.

CDR3 length: 16 amino acids. With 6 bases clipped from V and 8 bases from J, the junction kept 13 bases outside the gene matches. Germline CDR1 reads MNHEY; CDR2 reads SMNVEV (reference sequence). The sequencing input was PBMCs. The rearrangement links TRBV27 to TRBJ2-1; TRBD2 matches at 10 bases. This clonotype was obtained from a man in his forties in good health and CMV-seronegative. CDR3 nucleotide sequence: TGTGCCAGCAGCCTCGACTCTAGCGGGAGTATTGATGAGCAGTTCTTC. This gives the protein CASSLDSSGSIDEQFF.